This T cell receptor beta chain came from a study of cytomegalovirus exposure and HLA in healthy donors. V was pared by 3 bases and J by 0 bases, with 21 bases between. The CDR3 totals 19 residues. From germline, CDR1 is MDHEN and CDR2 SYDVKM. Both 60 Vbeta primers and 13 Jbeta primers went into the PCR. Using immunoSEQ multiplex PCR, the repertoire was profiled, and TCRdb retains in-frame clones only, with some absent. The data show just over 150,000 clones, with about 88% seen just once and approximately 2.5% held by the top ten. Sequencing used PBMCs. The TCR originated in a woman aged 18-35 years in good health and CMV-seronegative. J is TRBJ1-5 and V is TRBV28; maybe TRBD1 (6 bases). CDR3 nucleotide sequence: TGTGCCAGCAGTTTCAGGGGCACCTACCCTACATATAGCAATCAGCCCCAGCATTTT. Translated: CASSFRGTYPTYSNQPQHF.